This T cell receptor beta chain comes out of a study of T cell responses to AZD1222 COVID-19 vaccine. Study information: Combined were second doses at about 4 or about 12 weeks.

Study-wide findings and caveats: Among spike-specific TCRs, nearly half reportedly target unmutated variant regions. Females made up more of the donors, who were largely white British, and clonal diversity may have come out too low.

Comments on this clone: As yet, its antigen is unknown.

Data came from immunoSEQ multiplex PCR; TCRdb stores just in-frame clones and leaves some out. Found here are about 150,000 clones, 88% of them singletons; the top ten hold 3% to 3.5%. This CDR3 contains 15 residues. V was pared by 4 bases and J by 4 bases, with 17 bases between. Germline CDR1 reads SGHRS; CDR2 reads YFSETQ. The chain links TRBV5-1 to TRBJ1-2; TRBD1 might be the D (6 bases). Source: peripheral blood, taken on day 0 of AZD1222 vaccination. This TCR was recovered from an adult in good health. The CDR3 loop reads CASSPPGGPGYGYTF. The DNA for the CDR3 is TGCGCCAGCAGCCCCCCTGGGGGGCCTGGCTATGGCTACACCTTC.